The sequence of this T cell receptor beta chain was determined in a study of blood T cells in healthy people across ages. General study findings and limits: The unknown donor CMV status may have confounded expanded clonotype changes. A conclusive naive versus antigen-experienced comparison was prevented by the unsorted PBMCs. Getting older went along with TCR beta diversity per million T cells dropping roughly linearly.

Peripheral blood from each donor was collected in a volume of roughly 9.2 milliliters. This CDR3 has 15 amino acids. Germline V gene lookup returns CDR1 SEHNR and CDR2 FQNEAQ (reference sequence). The V end lost 5 bases, the J end lost 4 bases, and 16 bases lay between the germline ends. As for this clonotype: Its antigen remains unknown.

The use of a sample-barcoded 5' primer and a J-beta primer mix characterized a second PCR of roughly 7 to 11 cycles. TCRdb passed the 5' RACE reads through MiXCR, listing each CDR3 protein once. The sample includes about 780,000 distinct CDR3 sequences, under 80% seen only once; the top ten take 28%. The gene calls are TRBV7-9 and TRBJ2-3; D possibly uses TRBD1 or TRBD2 (5 bases each). What was sequenced was blood. This receptor was obtained from a man in his thirties or forties in good health. CDR3: CASSTEVRGADTQYF. The CDR3 DNA follows: TGTGCCAGCAGCACCGAAGTTAGGGGAGCAGATACGCAGTATTTT.